This passage covers 4 T cell receptor beta chains from one sample sequenced in a study of T cells in Graves' hyperthyroidism and ophthalmopathy. Amplified TCR beta CDR3 regions came from RNA transcripts. During a first-round RT-PCR of the TCR CDR3, the HTBI primer set was used. TCRdb re-called the multiplex PCR reads through MiXCR, storing one row per CDR3 protein. The repertoire holds about 360,000 distinct CDR3 sequences, with about 19% as singletons. Material for sequencing was blood. Receptors were obtained from a woman younger than 30 with Graves' hyperthyroidism.

This clonotype was found once. A read error may be the cause here, since a much bigger clone is one base away. This chain links TRBV12-3 or TRBV12-4 with TRBJ2-5; 7 bases match TRBD1. This CDR3 is 15 amino acids long. As DNA, the CDR3 is TGTGCCAGCAGTTCCAAGACAGGGAAACAAGATACCCAGTACTTC. Amino acid sequence: CASSSKTGKQDTQYF.

The chain joins TRBV19 to TRBJ2-5, with D maybe TRBD2 (5 bases). Germline-derived CDR1 and CDR2 are LNHDA and SQIVND (reference sequence). The ends were cut back, 6 bases at V and 7 bases at J, with 18 bases in the middle. This CDR3 has 14 residues. The CDR3 spells CASSRGLDRATQYF. The CDR3 DNA follows: TGTGCCAGTAGCCGCGGACTCGACCGAGCGACCCAGTACTTC.

The sample holds many counts of this clonotype. The chain couples TRBV28 to TRBJ1-5, with D unresolved. Germline CDR1 reads MDHEN; CDR2 reads SYDVKM. This CDR3 has 13 residues. The V end was cut by 4 bases, the J end by 9 bases, with 13 bases between. In nucleotides, the CDR3 is TGTGCCAGCAGTTCGGCTCGTCAAAGGCCCCAGCATTTT. Encoded protein: CASSSARQRPQHF.

This clonotype was counted at least ten times. The genes are TRBV27 and TRBJ1-2; no firm D call. There are 16 residues in the CDR3. Germline CDR1 and CDR2: MNHEY and SMNVEV (reference sequence). V was shortened by 5 bases and J by 6 bases, with 22 bases between the two germline ends. The CDR3 bases are TGTGCCAGCAGTCAACAAGGGATAGGCAGGCTCAATGGCTACACCTTC. The encoded protein is CASSQQGIGRLNGYTF.